One sample yielded the 11 T cell receptor beta chains listed below, sequenced in a study of human T cells and chemical hapten exposure. TCRdb analysed the RACE reads with MiXCR anew, one entry per CDR3 protein. The sample shows 65,000 to 95,000 distinct CDR3 sequences, 5% to 8.5% of them seen only once. Described time point: patch test 2, 6 weeks after DPC sensitization. Regarding treatment: therapeutic diphenylcyclopropenone sensitization with weekly scalp DPC. Sequencing used whole blood, obtained in connection with sensitization to the hapten diphenylcyclopropenone (DPC). The receptors come from a young woman with alopecia areata. Some clones in this sample may be carry-over from other donors' samples.

This clonotype was counted ten times or more. This rearrangement joins TRBV7-8 to TRBJ1-3, with a tentative D call TRBD1 (5 bases). Trimming took 4 bases from V and 2 from J, leaving 15 bases between them. This CDR3 contains 16 residues. Germline V gives CDR1 SGHVS, CDR2 FQNEAQ. Here the CDR3 reads CASSSLAGGTGNTIYF. CDR3 sequence (DNA): TGTGCCAGCAGCTCCCTAGCGGGGGGGACTGGAAACACCATATATTTT.

The CDR3 coding sequence is TGTGCCAGCAGCCAAGAACAGAAAAACTATGGCTACACCTTC. Protein: CASSQEQKNYGYTF. This chain connects TRBV3-1 to TRBJ1-2, with no clear D. The germline V gene encodes CDR1 LGHDT and CDR2 YNNKEL (reference sequence). The germline V and J ends were trimmed by 0 bases and 2 bases, with 7 bases remaining between them. The CDR3 spans 14 residues.

This clonotype was picked up a small number of times. The CDR3 reads CASSLEGLGVYGYTF. The CDR3 nucleotides read TGTGCCAGCAGTTTGGAGGGGTTGGGTGTCTATGGCTACACCTTC. The rearrangement uses TRBV12-3 or TRBV12-4 and TRBJ1-2, with a tentative D call TRBD1 (5 bases). CDR3 length equals 15 residues. Trimming left V 3 bases short and J 4 bases short, with 15 bases between.

This clonotype was counted a few times. The gene calls are TRBV12-5 and TRBJ2-7; 8 bases are a match to TRBD1. V shed 0 bases, J shed 3 bases, and the junction held 7 bases outside the gene matches. CDR1 is LGHNT, CDR2 FRNRAP, per germline. This CDR3 is built from 16 residues. The CDR3 DNA reads TGTGCTAGTGGTTTGGTAGGCCAGGGGGCGTTCTACGAGCAGTACTTC. It encodes CASGLVGQGAFYEQYF.

This clonotype appeared many times. The chain has TRBV7-3 and TRBJ1-1; no definite D call. The CDR3 is 13 amino acids. Trimming took off 3 bases at V and 0 bases at J, with 5 bases between the two ends. Germline V CDR1 and CDR2: SGHTA, FQGTGA. In DNA form, the CDR3 reads TGTGCCAGCAGCTTTACATTGAACACTGAAGCTTTCTTT. Translation gives CASSFTLNTEAFF.

This clonotype has at least ten counts. V is TRBV24-1 and J is TRBJ2-2, with TRBD1 identical over 8 bases. Germline CDR1 reads KGHDR; CDR2 reads SFDVKD. This CDR3 comprises 15 residues. V dropped 7 bases and J dropped 3; count of bases not matched to a gene: 6. The CDR3 reads CATSQGARDTGELFF. The CDR3 nucleotides are TGTGCCACCAGCCAGGGGGCGCGTGACACCGGGGAGCTGTTTTTT.

The V and J genes are TRBV3-1 and TRBJ2-7; D unclear. The ends were cut back, 1 base at V and 2 bases at J, with 12 bases in the middle. CDR3 length: 15 residues. CDR1 and CDR2 from the germline V gene are LGHDT and YNNKEL (reference sequence). Here the CDR3 reads CASSQVPQYPYEQYF. The CDR3, as DNA: TGTGCCAGCAGCCAAGTCCCGCAGTACCCCTACGAGCAGTACTTC.

This chain connects TRBV6-1 to TRBJ1-1; D is unclear. The V gene's germline CDR1 is MNHNS and CDR2 SASEGT. The CDR3 is made up of 16 amino acids. V was trimmed by 4 bases and J by 0 bases, leaving 15 bases between them. CDR3 nucleotides: TGTGCCAGCAGTGGCACTAAGCCGGGAATGAACACTGAAGCTTTCTTT. It translates to CASSGTKPGMNTEAFF.

This clonotype occurred many times. The chain combines TRBV12-3 or TRBV12-4 with TRBJ2-5; D may be TRBD1 (6 bases). This CDR3 comprises 15 residues. V was trimmed by 1 base and J by 2 bases, leaving 11 bases between them. Here the CDR3 DNA reads TGTGCCAGCAGTTTAGGTCAGGGGCTTCAAGAGACCCAGTACTTC. It is translated as CASSLGQGLQETQYF.

This clonotype was counted only a few times. This sequence joins TRBV6-5 and TRBJ1-2; D unclear. The CDR3 runs to 14 residues. The V gene's germline CDR1 is MNHEY and CDR2 SVGAGI. The V gene lost 2 bases and the J gene lost 4 bases, with 11 bases spanning the gap. The CDR3 sequence is CASSYGRGSYGYTF. The DNA of the CDR3 is TGTGCCAGCAGTTACGGCCGGGGTTCCTATGGCTACACCTTC.

There are many counts of this clonotype. The V call is TRBV30, the J call TRBJ1-1; 7 nucleotides align to TRBD1. Trimming removed 3 bases from V and 5 bases from J; junction bases left unmatched: 3. The CDR3 covers 12 residues. Looked up from germline, CDR1 is GTSNPN and CDR2 is SVGIG (reference sequence). CDR3 DNA sequence: TGTGCCTGGAGGACAGGGAGGACTGAAGCTTTCTTT. This codes for CAWRTGRTEAFF.